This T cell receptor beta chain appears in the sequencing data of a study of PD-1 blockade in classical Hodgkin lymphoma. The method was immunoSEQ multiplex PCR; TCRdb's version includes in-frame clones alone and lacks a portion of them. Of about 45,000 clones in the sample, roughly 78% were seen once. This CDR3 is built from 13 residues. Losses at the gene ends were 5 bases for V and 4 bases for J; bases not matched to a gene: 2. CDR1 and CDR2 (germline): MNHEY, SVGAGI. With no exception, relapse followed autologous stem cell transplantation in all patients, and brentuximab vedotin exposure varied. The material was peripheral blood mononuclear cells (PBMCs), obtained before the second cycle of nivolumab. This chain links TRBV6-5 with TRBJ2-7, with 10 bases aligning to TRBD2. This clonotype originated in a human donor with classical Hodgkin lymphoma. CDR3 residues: CASSLAGAYEQYF. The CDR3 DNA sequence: TGTGCCAGCAGTCTAGCGGGGGCTTACGAGCAGTACTTC.